This T cell receptor (beta chain) emerged from a study of T cells in Graves' hyperthyroidism and ophthalmopathy. Amplification targeted TCR beta CDR3 regions from RNA transcripts. HTBI primers were the set used in a first-round RT-PCR of the TCR CDR3. A single record per CDR3 protein comes from TCRdb applying MiXCR to the multiplex PCR reads. The repertoire includes around 440,000 distinct CDR3 sequences, 15% to 19% of them detected once, and 13% to 15% sits in the top ten. This clonotype was counted at least ten times. Germline loops: CDR1 SQVTM, CDR2 ANQGSEA. This CDR3 comprises 12 residues. Losses at the gene ends were 7 bases for V and 7 bases for J; bases not matched to a gene: 8.

J is TRBJ1-1 and V is TRBV29-1; 8 bases line up with TRBD1. The receptor comes from a woman aged 18-29 years with Graves' hyperthyroidism. Specimen: blood. The CDR3 reads CSASQGAGEAFF. DNA of the CDR3: TGCAGCGCTTCCCAGGGGGCGGGTGAAGCTTTCTTT. Full variable domain (missing parts from reference TRBV29-1 and TRBJ1-1): SAVISQKPSRDICQRGTSLTIQCQVDSQVTMMFWYRQQPGQSLTLIATANQGSEATYESGFVIDKFPISRPNLTFSTLTVSNMSPEDSSIYLCSASQGAGEAFFGQGTRLTVV.